The T cell receptor (beta chain) under discussion was sequenced for a study of blood T cell repertoires in COVID-19. Study-wide context: COVID-19 samples, acute and convalescent, were from the United States, Italy and Spain.

This CDR3 is built from 16 residues. The V and J ends lost 2 bases and 5 bases, in that order; junction bases with no gene match: 5. Germline-derived CDR1 and CDR2 are SGHKS and YYEKEE (reference sequence). Per the original data handling: The authors estimated nucleated cell counts from reference gene primer amplification. Generated by immunoSEQ multiplex PCR, the TCRdb table keeps only in-frame clones and is missing some. V and J calls and clone size come straight from that table; D and trimming were deduced from the DNA. The sample holds about 150,000 clones, roughly 80% seen once. The genes are TRBV5-5 and TRBJ2-3, with TRBD2 identical over 13 bases. This TCR was sampled from a woman aged 45-60 years who had recovered from COVID-19. Sequenced sample: PBMCs or T cells enriched from blood (not recorded which). CDR3 in amino acids: CASSFSTSGGQDTQYF. CDR3 sequence (DNA): TGTGCCAGCAGCTTCTCGACTAGCGGGGGGCAAGATACGCAGTATTTT.